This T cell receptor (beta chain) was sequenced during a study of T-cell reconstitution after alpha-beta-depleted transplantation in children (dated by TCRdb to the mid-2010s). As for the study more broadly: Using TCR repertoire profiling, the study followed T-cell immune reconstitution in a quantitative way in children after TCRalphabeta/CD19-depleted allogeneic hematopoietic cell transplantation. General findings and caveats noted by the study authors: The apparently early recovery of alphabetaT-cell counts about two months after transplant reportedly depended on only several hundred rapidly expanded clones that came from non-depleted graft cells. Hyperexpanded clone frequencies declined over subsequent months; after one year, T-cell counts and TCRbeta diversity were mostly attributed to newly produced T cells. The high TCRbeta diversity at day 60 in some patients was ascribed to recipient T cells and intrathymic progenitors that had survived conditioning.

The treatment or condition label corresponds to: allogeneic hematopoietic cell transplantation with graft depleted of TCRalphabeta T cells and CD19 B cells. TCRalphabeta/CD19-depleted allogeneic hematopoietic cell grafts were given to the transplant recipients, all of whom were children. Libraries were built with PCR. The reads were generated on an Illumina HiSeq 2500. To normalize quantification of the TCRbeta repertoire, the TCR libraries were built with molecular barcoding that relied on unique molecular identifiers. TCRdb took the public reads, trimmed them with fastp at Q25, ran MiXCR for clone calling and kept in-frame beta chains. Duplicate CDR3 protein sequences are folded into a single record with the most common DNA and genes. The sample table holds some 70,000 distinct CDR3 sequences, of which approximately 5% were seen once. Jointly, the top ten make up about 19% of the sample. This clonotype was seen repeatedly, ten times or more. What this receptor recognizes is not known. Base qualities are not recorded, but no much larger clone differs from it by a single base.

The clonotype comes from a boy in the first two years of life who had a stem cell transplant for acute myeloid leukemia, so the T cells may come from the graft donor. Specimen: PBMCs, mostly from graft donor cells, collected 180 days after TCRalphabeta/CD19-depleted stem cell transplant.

The CDR3 region has the sequence CSARTGVNTEAFF. The DNA reads TGCAGCGCAAGGACAGGGGTGAACACTGAAGCTTTCTTT. This chain is built from TRBV29-1 and TRBJ1-1; TRBD1 lines up with 9 middle nucleotides. The V end gives up 7 bases and the J end 0 bases, leaving 3 bases in the junction not matched to a gene. The cysteine opens and the phenylalanine closes a CDR3 of 13 amino acids. The kept DNA is CDR3 alone, 39 bases in frame from the first base. From the germline V gene, CDR1 is SQVTM and CDR2 is ANQGSEA.